A selection of T cell receptor beta chains follows, all from one sample in a study. TCRdb re-analysed the reads in MiXCR, keeping a single row per CDR3 protein. The table includes 4,700 or so distinct CDR3 sequences, 8% to 9.5% detected once. Sequenced material: CD4+ T cells from synovial fluid. The origin of the receptors is a human donor with rheumatoid arthritis. Both conserved end residues are part of each CDR3. Each record gives: clone size, V gene, J gene, D gene, CDR3 DNA, CDR3 protein. The D gene is left open where the match is weak. Size is stated as how often the clone was seen (once, few, many) or a class if it is expanded.

clone_size: many; v_call: TRBV29-1; j_call: TRBJ2-1; d_call: TRBD2; cdr3_nt: TGCAGCGTTGAAGTAGCGGGAGTCGGAAATGAGCAGTTCTTC; cdr3_aa: CSVEVAGVGNEQFF
clone_size: medium-sized; v_call: TRBV5-4; j_call: TRBJ2-4; d_call: .; cdr3_nt: TGTGCCAGCAGCTTGGGAGGAGGCATTCAGTACTTC; cdr3_aa: CASSLGGGIQYF
clone_size: few; v_call: TRBV10-3; j_call: TRBJ2-1; d_call: TRBD2; cdr3_nt: TGTGCCATCGAGACTAGCGGGGATCCTTGGGCAGGCGGTGAGCAGTTCTTC; cdr3_aa: CAIETSGDPWAGGEQFF
clone_size: many; v_call: TRBV28; j_call: TRBJ1-2; d_call: .; cdr3_nt: TGTGCCAGCAGTTTCCCCCCGTCTAACTATGGCTACACCTTC; cdr3_aa: CASSFPPSNYGYTF
clone_size: many; v_call: TRBV28; j_call: TRBJ1-1; d_call: .; cdr3_nt: TGTGCCATACAAAGGGGCGGACTAAACACTGAAGCTTTCTTT; cdr3_aa: CAIQRGGLNTEAFF
clone_size: few; v_call: TRBV18; j_call: TRBJ2-5; d_call: .; cdr3_nt: TGTGCCAGCTCACCCTCAAACCAAGAGACCCAGTACTTC; cdr3_aa: CASSPSNQETQYF
clone_size: many; v_call: TRBV11-2; j_call: TRBJ2-3; d_call: .; cdr3_nt: TGTGCCAGCAGCTTAGGTGGGGGAGCGAGCACAGATACGCAGTATTTT; cdr3_aa: CASSLGGGASTDTQYF
clone_size: many; v_call: TRBV2; j_call: TRBJ1-1; d_call: .; cdr3_nt: TGTGCCAGCAATGAACAGGGTTCGGGGGCCACTGAAGCTTTCTTT; cdr3_aa: CASNEQGSGATEAFF
clone_size: few; v_call: TRBV6-1; j_call: TRBJ2-7; d_call: TRBD1; cdr3_nt: TGTGCCAGTGACAGGGACGGATCCTACGAGCAGTACTTC; cdr3_aa: CASDRDGSYEQYF
clone_size: medium-sized; v_call: TRBV20-1; j_call: TRBJ1-5; d_call: TRBD1; cdr3_nt: TGCAGTGCCGAGGACAGGGGAGTCAATCAGCCCCAGCATTTT; cdr3_aa: CSAEDRGVNQPQHF
clone_size: many; v_call: TRBV14; j_call: TRBJ1-3; d_call: .; cdr3_nt: TGTGCCAGCAGACAGGGCGGCTCTGGAAACACCATATATTTT; cdr3_aa: CASRQGGSGNTIYF
clone_size: medium-sized; v_call: TRBV6-6; j_call: TRBJ2-2; d_call: .; cdr3_nt: TGTGCCAGCAGTCCGGGAAGGGCCACCGGGGAGCTGTTTTTT; cdr3_aa: CASSPGRATGELFF
clone_size: medium-sized; v_call: TRBV6-6; j_call: TRBJ1-4; d_call: .; cdr3_nt: TGTGCCAGCAGTTACGGGGGTAGGGAAAAACTGTTTTTT; cdr3_aa: CASSYGGREKLFF
clone_size: medium-sized; v_call: TRBV6-2/TRBV6-3; j_call: TRBJ2-1; d_call: .; cdr3_nt: TGTGCCAGCAGTCTTCGAGACCAGCAGTTCTTC; cdr3_aa: CASSLRDQQFF
clone_size: medium-sized; v_call: TRBV12-3/TRBV12-4; j_call: TRBJ1-4; d_call: TRBD1; cdr3_nt: TGTGCCAGCAGTTTCGCGTCAGGGGGCACGGAAAAACTGTTTTTT; cdr3_aa: CASSFASGGTEKLFF
clone_size: medium-sized; v_call: TRBV3-1; j_call: TRBJ2-3; d_call: .; cdr3_nt: TGTGCCAGCAGCCAAGGGACTACGCGCACAGATACGCAGTATTTT; cdr3_aa: CASSQGTTRTDTQYF
clone_size: medium-sized; v_call: TRBV2; j_call: TRBJ2-3; d_call: TRBD2; cdr3_nt: TGTGCCAGCCTACTAGCGGGAAACACAGATACGCAGTATTTT; cdr3_aa: CASLLAGNTDTQYF
clone_size: few; v_call: TRBV28; j_call: TRBJ1-2; d_call: .; cdr3_nt: TGTGCCAGCAGTTTCCTAGGGGGGAACTATGGCTACACCTTC; cdr3_aa: CASSFLGGNYGYTF
clone_size: medium-sized; v_call: TRBV6-1; j_call: TRBJ1-1; d_call: .; cdr3_nt: TGTGCCAGCAAATCACACTTGAACACTGAAGCTTTCTTT; cdr3_aa: CASKSHLNTEAFF